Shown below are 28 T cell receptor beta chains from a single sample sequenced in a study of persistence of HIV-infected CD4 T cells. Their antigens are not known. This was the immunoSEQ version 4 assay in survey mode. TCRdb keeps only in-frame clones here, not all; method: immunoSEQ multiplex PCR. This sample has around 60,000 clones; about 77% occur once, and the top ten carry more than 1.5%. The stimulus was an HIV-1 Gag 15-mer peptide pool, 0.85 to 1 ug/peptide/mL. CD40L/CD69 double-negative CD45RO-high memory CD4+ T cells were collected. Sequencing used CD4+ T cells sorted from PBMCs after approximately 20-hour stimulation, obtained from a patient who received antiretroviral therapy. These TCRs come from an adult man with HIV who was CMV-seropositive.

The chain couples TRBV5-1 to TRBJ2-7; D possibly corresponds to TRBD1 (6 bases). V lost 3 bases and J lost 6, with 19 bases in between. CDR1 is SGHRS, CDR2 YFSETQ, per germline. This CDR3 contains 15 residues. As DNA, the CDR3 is TGCGCCAGCAGCTCAACACAGGGTAACGCACGCGAGCAGTACTTC. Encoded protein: CASSSTQGNAREQYF.

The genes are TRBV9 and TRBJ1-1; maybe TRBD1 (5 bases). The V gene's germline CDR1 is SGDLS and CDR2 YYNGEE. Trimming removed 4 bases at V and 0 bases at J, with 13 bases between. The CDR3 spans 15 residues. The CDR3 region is CASSRQPTMNTEAFF. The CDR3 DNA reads TGTGCCAGCAGCAGACAGCCCACCATGAACACTGAAGCTTTCTTT.

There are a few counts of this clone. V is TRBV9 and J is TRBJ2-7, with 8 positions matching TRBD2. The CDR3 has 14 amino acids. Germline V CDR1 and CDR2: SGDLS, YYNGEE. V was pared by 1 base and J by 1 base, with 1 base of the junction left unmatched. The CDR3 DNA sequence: TGTGCCAGCAGCGTACGGGGGGGATCCTACGAGCAGTACTTC. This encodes CASSVRGGSYEQYF.

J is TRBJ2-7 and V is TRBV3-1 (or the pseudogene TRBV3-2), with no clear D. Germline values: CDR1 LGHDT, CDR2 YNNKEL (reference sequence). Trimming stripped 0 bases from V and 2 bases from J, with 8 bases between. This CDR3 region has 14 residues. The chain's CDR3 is CASSQDLHPYEQYF. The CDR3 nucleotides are TGTGCCAGCAGCCAAGACTTGCACCCCTACGAGCAGTACTTC.

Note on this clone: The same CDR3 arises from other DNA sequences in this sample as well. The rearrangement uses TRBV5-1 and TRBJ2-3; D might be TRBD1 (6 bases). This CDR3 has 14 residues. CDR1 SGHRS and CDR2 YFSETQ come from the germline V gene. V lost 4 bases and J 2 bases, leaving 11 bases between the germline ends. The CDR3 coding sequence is TGCGCCAGCAGCCTTGGACAGTACACAGATACGCAGTATTTT. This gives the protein CASSLGQYTDTQYF.

Here the CDR3 DNA reads TGTGCCAGCACCAACGACAGGGGGAATCAGCCCCAGCATTTT. It codes for CASTNDRGNQPQHF. The chain recombines TRBV2 with TRBJ1-5, with 9 nucleotides matching TRBD1. V shed 7 bases and J 4 bases; nucleotides not matched to a gene: 5. Looked up from germline, CDR1 is SNHLY and CDR2 is FYNNEI. This CDR3 contains 14 residues. The full variable domain, completed using reference TRBV2 and TRBJ1-5, is EPEVTQTPSHQVTQMGQEVILRCVPISNHLYFYWYRQILGQKVEFLVSFYNNEISEKSEIFDDQFSVERPDGSNFTLKIRSTKLEDSAMYFCASTNDRGNQPQHFGDGTRLSIL.

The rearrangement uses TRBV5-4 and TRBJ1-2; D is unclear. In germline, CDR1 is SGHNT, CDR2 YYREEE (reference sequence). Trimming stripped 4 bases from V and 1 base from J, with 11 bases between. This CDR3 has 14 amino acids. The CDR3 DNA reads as TGTGCCAGCAGCCCAGGATCGGTTAACTATGGCTACACCTTC. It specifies CASSPGSVNYGYTF.

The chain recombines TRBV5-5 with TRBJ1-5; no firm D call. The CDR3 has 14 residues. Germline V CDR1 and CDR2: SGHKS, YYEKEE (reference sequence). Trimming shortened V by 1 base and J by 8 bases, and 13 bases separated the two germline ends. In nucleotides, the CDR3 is TGTGCCAGCAGCTTGATTGGACTAGAGAAGCCCCAGCATTTT. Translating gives CASSLIGLEKPQHF.

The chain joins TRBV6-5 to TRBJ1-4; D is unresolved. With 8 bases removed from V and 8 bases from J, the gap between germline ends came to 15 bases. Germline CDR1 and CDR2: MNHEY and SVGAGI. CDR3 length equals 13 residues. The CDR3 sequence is CASRVVAEEKLFF. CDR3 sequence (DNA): TGTGCCAGCCGCGTAGTGGCGGAGGAAAAACTGTTTTTT.

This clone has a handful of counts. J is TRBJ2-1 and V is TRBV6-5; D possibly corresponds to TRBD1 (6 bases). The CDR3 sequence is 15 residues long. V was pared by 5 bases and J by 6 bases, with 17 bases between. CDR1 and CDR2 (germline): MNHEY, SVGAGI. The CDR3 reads CASSPGATSLNEQFF. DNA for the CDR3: TGTGCCAGCAGTCCAGGGGCTACCTCGCTCAATGAGCAGTTCTTC.

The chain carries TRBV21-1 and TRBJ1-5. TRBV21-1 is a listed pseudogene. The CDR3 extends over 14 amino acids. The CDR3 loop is CASSKDHSNQPQHF. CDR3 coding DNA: TGTGCCAGCAGCAAAGACCATAGCAATCAGCCCCAGCATTTT.

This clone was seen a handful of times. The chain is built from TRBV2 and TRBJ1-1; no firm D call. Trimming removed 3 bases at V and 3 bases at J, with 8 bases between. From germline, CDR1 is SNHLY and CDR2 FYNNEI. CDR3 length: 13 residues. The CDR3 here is CASSETPYTEAFF. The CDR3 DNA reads TGTGCCAGCAGTGAGACCCCTTACACTGAAGCTTTCTTT.

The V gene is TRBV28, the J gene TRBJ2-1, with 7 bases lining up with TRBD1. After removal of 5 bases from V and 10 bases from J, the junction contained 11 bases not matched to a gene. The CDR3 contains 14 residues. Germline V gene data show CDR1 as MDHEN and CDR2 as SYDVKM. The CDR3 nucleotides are TGTGCCAGCAGTCCCCCGCACAGGGGTGCGGAGCAGTTCTTC. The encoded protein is CASSPPHRGAEQFF.

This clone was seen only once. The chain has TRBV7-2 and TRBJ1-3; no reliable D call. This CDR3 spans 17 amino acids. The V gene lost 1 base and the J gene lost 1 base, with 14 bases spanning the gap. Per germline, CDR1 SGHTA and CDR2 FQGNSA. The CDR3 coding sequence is TGTGCCAGCAGCTTAGTTGGGCAGACCCAATCTGGAAACACCATATATTTT. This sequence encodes CASSLVGQTQSGNTIYF.

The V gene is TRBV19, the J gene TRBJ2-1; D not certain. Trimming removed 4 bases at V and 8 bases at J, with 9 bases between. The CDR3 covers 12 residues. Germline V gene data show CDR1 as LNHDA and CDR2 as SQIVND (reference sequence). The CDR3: CASSSWVDEQFF. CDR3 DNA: TGTGCCAGTAGTAGTTGGGTCGATGAGCAGTTCTTC. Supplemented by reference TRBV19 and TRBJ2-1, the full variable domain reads DGGITQSPKYLFRKEGQNVTLSCEQNLNHDAMYWYRQDPGQGLRLIYYSQIVNDFQKGDIAEGYSVSREKKESFPLTVTSAQKNPTAFYLCASSSWVDEQFFGPGTRLTVL.

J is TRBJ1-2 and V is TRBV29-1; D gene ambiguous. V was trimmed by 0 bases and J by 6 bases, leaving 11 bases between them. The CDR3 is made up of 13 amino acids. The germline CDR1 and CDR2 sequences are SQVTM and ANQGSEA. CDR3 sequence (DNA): TGCAGCGTTGAAGATCGGAGCGAGAATGGCTACACCTTC. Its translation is CSVEDRSENGYTF.

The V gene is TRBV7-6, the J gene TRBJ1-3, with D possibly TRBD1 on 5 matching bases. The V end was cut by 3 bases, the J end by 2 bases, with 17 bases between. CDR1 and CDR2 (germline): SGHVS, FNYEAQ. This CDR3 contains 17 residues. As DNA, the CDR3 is TGTGCCAGCAGCTTGTCGCCGGGGGGAATGACTGGAAACACCATATATTTT. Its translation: CASSLSPGGMTGNTIYF. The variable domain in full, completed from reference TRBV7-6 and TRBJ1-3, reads GAGVSQSPRYKVTKRGQDVALRCDPISGHVSLYWYRQALGQGPEFLTYFNYEAQQDKSGLPNDRFSAERPEGSISTLTIQRTEQRDSAMYRCASSLSPGGMTGNTIYFGEGSWLTVV.

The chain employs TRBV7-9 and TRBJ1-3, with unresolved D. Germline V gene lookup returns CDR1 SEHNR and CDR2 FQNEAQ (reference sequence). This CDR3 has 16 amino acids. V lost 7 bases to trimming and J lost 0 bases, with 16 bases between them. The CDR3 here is CASTTWPAGSGNTIYF. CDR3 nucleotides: TGTGCCAGCACCACCTGGCCCGCGGGCTCTGGAAACACCATATATTTT. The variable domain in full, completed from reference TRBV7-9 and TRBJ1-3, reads DTGVSQNPRHKITKRGQNVTFRCDPISEHNRLYWYRQTLGQGPEFLTYFQNEAQLEKSRLLSDRFSAERPKGSFSTLEIQRTEQGDSAMYLCASTTWPAGSGNTIYFGEGSWLTVV.

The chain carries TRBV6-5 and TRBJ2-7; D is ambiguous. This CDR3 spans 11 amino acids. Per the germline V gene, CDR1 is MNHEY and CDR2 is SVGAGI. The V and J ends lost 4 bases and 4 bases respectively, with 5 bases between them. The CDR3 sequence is CASSFWYEQYF. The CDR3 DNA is TGTGCCAGCAGTTTTTGGTACGAGCAGTACTTC.

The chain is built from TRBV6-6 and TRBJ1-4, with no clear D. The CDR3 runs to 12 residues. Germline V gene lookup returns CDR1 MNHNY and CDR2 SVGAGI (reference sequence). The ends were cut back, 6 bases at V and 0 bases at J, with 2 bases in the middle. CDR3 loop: CASSATNEKLFF. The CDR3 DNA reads TGTGCCAGCAGCGCAACTAATGAAAAACTGTTTTTT.

CDR3 residues: CASSPNSAGTQSSYNSPLHF. Written as DNA, the CDR3 is TGCGCCAGCAGCCCCAACTCCGCCGGGACTCAGAGCTCCTATAATTCACCCCTCCACTTT. This rearrangement joins TRBV4-1 to TRBJ1-6, with a tentative D call TRBD1 (5 bases). V lost 4 bases, J lost 0 bases, and 22 bases lay in between. Germline lookup yields CDR1 MGHRA and CDR2 YSYEKL. The CDR3 consists of 20 residues.

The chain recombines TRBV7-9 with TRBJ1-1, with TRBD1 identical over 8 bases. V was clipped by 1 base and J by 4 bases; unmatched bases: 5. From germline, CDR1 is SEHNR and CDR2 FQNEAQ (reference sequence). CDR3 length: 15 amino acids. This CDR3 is CASSLESRGLTEAFF. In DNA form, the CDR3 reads TGTGCCAGCAGCTTAGAGAGCAGGGGGCTCACTGAAGCTTTCTTT. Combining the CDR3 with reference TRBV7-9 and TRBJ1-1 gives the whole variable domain DTGVSQNPRHKITKRGQNVTFRCDPISEHNRLYWYRQTLGQGPEFLTYFQNEAQLEKSRLLSDRFSAERPKGSFSTLEIQRTEQGDSAMYLCASSLESRGLTEAFFGQGTRLTVV.

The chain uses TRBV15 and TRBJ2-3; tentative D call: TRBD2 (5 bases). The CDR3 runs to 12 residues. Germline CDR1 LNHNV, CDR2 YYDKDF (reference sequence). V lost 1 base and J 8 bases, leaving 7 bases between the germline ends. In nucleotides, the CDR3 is TGTGCCACCAGCAGAGGAGAGGGTACGCAGTATTTT. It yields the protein CATSRGEGTQYF. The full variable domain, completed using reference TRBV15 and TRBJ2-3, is DAMVIQNPRYQVTQFGKPVTLSCSQTLNHNVMYWYQQKSSQAPKLLFHYYDKDFNNEADTPDNFQSRRPNTSFCFLDIRSPGLGDTAMYLCATSRGEGTQYFGPGTRLTVL.

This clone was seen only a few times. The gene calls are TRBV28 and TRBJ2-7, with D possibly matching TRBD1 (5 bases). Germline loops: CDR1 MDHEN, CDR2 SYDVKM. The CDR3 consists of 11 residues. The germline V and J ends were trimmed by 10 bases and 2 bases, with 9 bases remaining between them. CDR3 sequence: CATGRTYEQYF. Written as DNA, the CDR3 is TGTGCCACAGGGCGTACCTACGAGCAGTACTTC.

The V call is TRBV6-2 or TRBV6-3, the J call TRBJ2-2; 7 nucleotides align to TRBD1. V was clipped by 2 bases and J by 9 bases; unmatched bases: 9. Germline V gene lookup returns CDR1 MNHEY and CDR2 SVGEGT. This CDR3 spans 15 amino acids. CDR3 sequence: CASSYDGQVWRELFF. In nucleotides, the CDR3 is TGTGCCAGCAGTTACGACGGACAGGTTTGGAGGGAGCTGTTTTTT.

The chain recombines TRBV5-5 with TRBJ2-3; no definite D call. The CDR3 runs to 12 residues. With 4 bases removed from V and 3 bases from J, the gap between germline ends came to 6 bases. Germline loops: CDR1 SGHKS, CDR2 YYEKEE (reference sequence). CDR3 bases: TGTGCCAGCAGCGCATCGACAGATACGCAGTATTTT. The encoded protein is CASSASTDTQYF.

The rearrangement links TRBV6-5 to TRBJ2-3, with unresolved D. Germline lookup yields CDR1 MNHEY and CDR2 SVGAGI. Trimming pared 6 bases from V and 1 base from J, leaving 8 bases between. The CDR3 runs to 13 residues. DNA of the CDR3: TGTGCCAGCAGCCTACGGCGCACAGATACGCAGTATTTT. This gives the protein CASSLRRTDTQYF.

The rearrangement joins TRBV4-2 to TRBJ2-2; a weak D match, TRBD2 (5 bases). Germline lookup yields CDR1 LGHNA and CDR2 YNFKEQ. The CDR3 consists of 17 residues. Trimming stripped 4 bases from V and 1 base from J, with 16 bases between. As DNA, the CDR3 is TGTGCCAGCAGCCTTCCTAGGGCCGGGGTGAACACCGGGGAGCTGTTTTTT. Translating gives CASSLPRAGVNTGELFF.